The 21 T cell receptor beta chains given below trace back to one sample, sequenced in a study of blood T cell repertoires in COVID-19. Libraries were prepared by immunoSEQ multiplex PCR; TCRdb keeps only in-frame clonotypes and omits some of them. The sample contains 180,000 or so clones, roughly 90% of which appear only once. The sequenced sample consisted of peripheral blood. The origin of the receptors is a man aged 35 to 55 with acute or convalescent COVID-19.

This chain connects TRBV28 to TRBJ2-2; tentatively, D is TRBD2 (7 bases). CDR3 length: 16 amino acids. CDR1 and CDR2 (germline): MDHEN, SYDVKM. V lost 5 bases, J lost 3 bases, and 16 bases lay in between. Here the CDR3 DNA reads TGTGCCAGCAGTGACCCTCGGGGGGCGCACACCGGGGAGCTGTTTTTT. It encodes CASSDPRGAHTGELFF.

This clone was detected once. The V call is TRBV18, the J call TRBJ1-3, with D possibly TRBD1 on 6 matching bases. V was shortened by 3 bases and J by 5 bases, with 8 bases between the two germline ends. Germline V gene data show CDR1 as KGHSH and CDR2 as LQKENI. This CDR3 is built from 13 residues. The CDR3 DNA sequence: TGTGCCAGCTCACCCAGGGGAAGAAACACCATATATTTT. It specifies CASSPRGRNTIYF.

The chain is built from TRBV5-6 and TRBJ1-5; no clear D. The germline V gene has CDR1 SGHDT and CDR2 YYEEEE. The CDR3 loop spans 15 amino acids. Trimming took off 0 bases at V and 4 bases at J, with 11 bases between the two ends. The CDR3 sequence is CASSLGPTQNQPQHF. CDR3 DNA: TGTGCCAGCAGCTTGGGTCCGACACAAAATCAGCCCCAGCATTTT.

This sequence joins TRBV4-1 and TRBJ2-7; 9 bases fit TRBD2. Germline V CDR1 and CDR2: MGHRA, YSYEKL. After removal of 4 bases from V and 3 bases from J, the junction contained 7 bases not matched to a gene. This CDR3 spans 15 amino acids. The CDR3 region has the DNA TGCGCCAGCAGCCCGCGGGGGGGCCAACTCTACGAGCAGTACTTC. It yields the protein CASSPRGGQLYEQYF.

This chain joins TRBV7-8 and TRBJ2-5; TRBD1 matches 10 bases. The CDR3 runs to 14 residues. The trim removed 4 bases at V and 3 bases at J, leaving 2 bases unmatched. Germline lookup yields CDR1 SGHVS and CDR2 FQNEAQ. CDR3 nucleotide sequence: TGTGCCAGCAGCTCGGGGACAGGGGAAGAGACCCAGTACTTC. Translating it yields CASSSGTGEETQYF.

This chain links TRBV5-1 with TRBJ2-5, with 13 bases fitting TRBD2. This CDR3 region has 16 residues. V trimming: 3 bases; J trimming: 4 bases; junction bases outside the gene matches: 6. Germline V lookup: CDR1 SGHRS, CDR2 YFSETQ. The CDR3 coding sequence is TGCGCCAGCAGCTCGACTAGCGGGGGGCCTCGAGAGACCCAGTACTTC. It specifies CASSSTSGGPRETQYF.

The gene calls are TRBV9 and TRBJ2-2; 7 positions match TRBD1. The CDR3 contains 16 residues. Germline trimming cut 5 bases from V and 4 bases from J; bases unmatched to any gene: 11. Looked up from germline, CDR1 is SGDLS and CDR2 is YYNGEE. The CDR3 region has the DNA TGTGCCAGCAGTGTCGATCGGACAGGTTCCACCGGGGAGCTGTTTTTT. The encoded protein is CASSVDRTGSTGELFF. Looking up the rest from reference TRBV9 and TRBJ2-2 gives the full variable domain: DSGVTQTPKHLITATGQRVTLRCSPRSGDLSVYWYQQSLDQGLQFLIQYYNGEERAKGNILERFSAQQFPDLHSELNLSSLELGDSALYFCASSVDRTGSTGELFFGEGSRLTVL.

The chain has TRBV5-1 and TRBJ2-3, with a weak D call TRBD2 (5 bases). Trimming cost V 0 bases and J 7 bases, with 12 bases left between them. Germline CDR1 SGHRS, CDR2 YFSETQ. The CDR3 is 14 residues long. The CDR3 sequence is CASSLAGSGNTQYF. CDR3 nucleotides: TGCGCCAGCAGCTTGGCCGGATCGGGGAATACGCAGTATTTT.

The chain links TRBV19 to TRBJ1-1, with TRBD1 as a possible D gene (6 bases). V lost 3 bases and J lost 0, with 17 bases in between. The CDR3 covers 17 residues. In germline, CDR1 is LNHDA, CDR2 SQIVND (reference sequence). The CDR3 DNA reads TGTGCCAGTAGTATTGGCAACAGGGCTTTCATGAACACTGAAGCTTTCTTT. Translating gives CASSIGNRAFMNTEAFF.

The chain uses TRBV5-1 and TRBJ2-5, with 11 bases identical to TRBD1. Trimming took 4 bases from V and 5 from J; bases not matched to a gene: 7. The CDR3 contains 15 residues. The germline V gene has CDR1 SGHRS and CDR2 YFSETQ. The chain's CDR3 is CASSPRTGGLETQYF. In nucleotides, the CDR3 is TGCGCCAGCAGCCCTCGGACAGGGGGCTTGGAGACCCAGTACTTC.

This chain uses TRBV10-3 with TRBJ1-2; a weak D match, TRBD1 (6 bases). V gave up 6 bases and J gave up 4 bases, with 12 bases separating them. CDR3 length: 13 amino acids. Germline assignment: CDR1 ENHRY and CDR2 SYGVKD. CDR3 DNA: TGTGCCATCAGCAGGGGACGGACCTATGGCTACACCTTC. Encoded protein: CAISRGRTYGYTF.

The CDR3 nucleotides are TGTGCCAGCAGCCAAGATCCAAGACTAGCGGGGTCAGAGACCCAGTACTTC. Translation: CASSQDPRLAGSETQYF. J is TRBJ2-5 and V is TRBV3-1 (or the pseudogene TRBV3-2), with 11 bases lining up with TRBD2. From germline, CDR1 is LGHDT and CDR2 YNNKEL (reference sequence). CDR3 size: 17 residues. The V and J ends lost 0 bases and 4 bases, in that order; junction bases with no gene match: 7.

In DNA, the CDR3 is TGCGCCAGCAGCCAAGAAGGGCGGAGGGTCTACGAAAAACTGTTTTTT. Its protein is CASSQEGRRVYEKLFF. The J gene is TRBJ1-4, the V gene TRBV4-3; D gene uncertain. V was cut by 0 bases and J by 8 bases, with 16 bases left in between. The germline gives CDR1 LGHNA, CDR2 YSLEER. This CDR3 is built from 16 residues.

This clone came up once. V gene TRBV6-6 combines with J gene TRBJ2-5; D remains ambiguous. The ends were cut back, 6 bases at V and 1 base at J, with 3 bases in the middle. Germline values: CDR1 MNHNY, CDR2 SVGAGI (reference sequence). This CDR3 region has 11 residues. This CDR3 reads CASSSQETQYF. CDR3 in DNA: TGTGCCAGCAGCTCCCAAGAGACCCAGTACTTC.

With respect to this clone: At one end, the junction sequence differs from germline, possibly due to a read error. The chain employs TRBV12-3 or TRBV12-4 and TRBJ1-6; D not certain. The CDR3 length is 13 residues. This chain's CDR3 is CASSLVYDSPLHF. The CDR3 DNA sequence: TGTGCCAGCAGTTTAGTCTATGATTCACCCCTCCACTTT.

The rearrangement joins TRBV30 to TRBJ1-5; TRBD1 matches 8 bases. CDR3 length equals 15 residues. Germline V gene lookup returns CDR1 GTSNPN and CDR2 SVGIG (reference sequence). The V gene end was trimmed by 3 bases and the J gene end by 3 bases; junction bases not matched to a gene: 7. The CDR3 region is CAWSQGARANQPQHF. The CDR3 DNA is TGTGCCTGGAGCCAGGGGGCAAGGGCCAATCAGCCCCAGCATTTT.

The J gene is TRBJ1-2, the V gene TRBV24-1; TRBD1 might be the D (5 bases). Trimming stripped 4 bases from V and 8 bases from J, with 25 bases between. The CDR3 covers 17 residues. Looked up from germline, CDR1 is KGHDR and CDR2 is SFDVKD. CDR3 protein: CATSEGRRVGGSEGYTF. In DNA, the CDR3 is TGTGCCACCAGTGAGGGGCGCAGGGTGGGCGGTTCGGAAGGCTACACCTTC.

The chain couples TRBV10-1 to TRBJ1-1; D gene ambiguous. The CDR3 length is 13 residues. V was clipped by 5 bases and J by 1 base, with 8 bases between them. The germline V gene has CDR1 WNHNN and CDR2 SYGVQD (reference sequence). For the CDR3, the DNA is TGCGCCAGCAGTTCGGACTGGAACACTGAAGCTTTCTTT. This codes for CASSSDWNTEAFF.

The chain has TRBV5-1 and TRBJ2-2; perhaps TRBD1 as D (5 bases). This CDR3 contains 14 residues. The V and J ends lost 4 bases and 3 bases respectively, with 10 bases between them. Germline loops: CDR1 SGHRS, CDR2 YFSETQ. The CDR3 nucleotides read TGCGCCAGCAGCCGAAGACAGTACACCGGGGAGCTGTTTTTT. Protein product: CASSRRQYTGELFF.

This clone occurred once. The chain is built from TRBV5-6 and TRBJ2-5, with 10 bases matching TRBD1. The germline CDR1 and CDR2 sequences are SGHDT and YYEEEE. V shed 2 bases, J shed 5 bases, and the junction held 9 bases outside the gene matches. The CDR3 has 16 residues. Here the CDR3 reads CASSFPLGQGRETQYF. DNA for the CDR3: TGTGCCAGCAGCTTTCCCCTGGGACAGGGGAGGGAGACCCAGTACTTC.

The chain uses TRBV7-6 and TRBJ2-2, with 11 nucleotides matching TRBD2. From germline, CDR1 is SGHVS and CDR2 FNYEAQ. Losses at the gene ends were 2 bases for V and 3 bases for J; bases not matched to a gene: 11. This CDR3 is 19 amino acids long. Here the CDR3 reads CASSLKKLAGVSHTGELFF. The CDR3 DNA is TGTGCCAGCAGCTTAAAAAAACTAGCGGGGGTCTCTCACACCGGGGAGCTGTTTTTT.